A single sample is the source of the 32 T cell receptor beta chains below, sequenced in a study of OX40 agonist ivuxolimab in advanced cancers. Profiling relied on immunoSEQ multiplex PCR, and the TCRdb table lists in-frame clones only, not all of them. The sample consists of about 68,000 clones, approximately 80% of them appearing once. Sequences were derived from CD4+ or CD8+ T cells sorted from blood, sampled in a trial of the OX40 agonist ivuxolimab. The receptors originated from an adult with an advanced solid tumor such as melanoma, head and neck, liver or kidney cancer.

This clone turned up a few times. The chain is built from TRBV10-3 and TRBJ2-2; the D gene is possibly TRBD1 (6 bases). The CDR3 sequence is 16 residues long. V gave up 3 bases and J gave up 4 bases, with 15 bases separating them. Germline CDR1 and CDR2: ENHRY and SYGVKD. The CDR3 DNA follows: TGTGCCATCAGTGAAGGGTGGGACACCCTCACCGGGGAGCTGTTTTTT. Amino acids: CAISEGWDTLTGELFF.

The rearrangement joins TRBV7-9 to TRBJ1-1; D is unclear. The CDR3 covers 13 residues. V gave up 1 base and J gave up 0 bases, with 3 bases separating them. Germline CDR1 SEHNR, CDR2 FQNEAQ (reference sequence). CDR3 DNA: TGTGCCAGCAGCTTAGTGTTGAACACTGAAGCTTTCTTT. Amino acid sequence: CASSLVLNTEAFF.

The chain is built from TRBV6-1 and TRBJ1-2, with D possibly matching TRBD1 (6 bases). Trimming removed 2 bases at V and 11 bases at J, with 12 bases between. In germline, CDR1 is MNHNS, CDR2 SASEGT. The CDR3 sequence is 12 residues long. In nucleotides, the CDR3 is TGTGCCAGCAGTGAACAGAGGGGGGAGTACACCTTC. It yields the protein CASSEQRGEYTF.

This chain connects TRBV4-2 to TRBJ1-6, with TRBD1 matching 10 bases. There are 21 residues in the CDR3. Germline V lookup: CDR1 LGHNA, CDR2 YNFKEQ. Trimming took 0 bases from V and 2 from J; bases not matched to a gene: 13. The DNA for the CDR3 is TGTGCCAGCAGCCAAGATTCGTCGGGACAGGGGTTAAGTCCCTATAATTCACCCCTCCACTTT. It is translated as CASSQDSSGQGLSPYNSPLHF.

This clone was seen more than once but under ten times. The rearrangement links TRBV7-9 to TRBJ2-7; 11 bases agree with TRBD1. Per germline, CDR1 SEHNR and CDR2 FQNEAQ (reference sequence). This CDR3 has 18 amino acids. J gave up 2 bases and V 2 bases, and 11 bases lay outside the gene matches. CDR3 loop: CASSLRTGGARSTYEQYF. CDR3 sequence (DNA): TGTGCCAGCAGCTTACGGACAGGGGGCGCCAGGTCCACCTACGAGCAGTACTTC. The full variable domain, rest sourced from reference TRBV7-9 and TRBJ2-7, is DTGVSQNPRHKITKRGQNVTFRCDPISEHNRLYWYRQTLGQGPEFLTYFQNEAQLEKSRLLSDRFSAERPKGSFSTLEIQRTEQGDSAMYLCASSLRTGGARSTYEQYFGPGTRLTVT.

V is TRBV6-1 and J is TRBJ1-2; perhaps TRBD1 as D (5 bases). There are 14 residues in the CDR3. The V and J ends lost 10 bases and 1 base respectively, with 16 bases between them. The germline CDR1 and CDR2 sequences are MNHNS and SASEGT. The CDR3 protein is CATPGAANNYGYTF. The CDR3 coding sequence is TGTGCCACCCCCGGGGCAGCGAATAACTATGGCTACACCTTC.

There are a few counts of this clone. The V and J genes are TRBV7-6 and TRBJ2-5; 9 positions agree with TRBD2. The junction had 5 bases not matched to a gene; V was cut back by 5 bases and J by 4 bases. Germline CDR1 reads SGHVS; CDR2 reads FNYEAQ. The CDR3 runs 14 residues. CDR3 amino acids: CASSTRGGGETQYF. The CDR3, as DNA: TGTGCCAGCAGCACGCGGGGGGGCGGAGAGACCCAGTACTTC.

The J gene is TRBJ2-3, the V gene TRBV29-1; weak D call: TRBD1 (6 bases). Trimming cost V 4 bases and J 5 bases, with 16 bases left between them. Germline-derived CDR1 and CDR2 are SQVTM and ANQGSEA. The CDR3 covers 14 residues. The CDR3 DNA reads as TGCAGCGTTGGGGGACACAACATCAAAGATACGCAGTATTTT. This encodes CSVGGHNIKDTQYF.

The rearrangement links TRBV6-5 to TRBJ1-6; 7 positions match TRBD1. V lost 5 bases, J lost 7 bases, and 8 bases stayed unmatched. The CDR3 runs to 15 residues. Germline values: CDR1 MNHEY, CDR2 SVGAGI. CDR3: CASSVTGIRNSPLHF. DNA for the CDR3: TGTGCCAGCAGTGTGACAGGGATAAGGAATTCACCCCTCCACTTT.

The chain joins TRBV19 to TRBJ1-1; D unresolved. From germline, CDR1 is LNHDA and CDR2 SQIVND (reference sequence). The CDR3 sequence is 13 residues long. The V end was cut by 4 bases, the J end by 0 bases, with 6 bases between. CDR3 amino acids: CASSNRVNTEAFF. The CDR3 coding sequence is TGTGCCAGTAGTAACAGAGTGAACACTGAAGCTTTCTTT.

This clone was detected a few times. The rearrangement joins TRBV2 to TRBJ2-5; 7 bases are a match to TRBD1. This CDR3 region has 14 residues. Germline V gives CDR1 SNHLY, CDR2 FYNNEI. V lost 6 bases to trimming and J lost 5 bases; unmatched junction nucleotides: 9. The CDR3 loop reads CASRGTEKGETQYF. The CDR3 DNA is TGTGCCAGCAGGGGGACAGAGAAGGGGGAGACCCAGTACTTC.

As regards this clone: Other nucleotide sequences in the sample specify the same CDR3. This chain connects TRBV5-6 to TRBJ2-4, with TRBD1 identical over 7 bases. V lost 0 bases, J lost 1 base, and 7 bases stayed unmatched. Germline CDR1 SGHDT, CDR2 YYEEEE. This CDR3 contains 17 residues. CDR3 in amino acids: CASSLAVTGAAKNIQYF. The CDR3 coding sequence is TGTGCCAGCAGCTTGGCCGTAACAGGGGCGGCCAAAAACATTCAGTACTTC.

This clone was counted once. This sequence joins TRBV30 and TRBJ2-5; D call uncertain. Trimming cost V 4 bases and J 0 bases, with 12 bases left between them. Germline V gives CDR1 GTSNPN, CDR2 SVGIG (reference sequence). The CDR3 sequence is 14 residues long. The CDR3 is CAWNSGRHQETQYF. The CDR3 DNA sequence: TGTGCCTGGAACTCCGGACGCCACCAAGAGACCCAGTACTTC.

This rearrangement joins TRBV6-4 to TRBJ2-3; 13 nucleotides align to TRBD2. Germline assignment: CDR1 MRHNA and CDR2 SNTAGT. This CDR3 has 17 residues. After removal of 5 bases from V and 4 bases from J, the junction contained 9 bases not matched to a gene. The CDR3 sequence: CASSQLAGGTRADTQYF. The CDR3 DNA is TGTGCCAGCAGTCAACTAGCGGGGGGGACGAGAGCAGATACGCAGTATTTT.

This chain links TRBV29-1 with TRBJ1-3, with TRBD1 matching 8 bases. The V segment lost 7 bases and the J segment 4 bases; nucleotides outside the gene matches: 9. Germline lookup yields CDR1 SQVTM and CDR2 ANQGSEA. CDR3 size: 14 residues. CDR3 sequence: CSEKPRTGGNTIYF. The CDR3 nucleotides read TGCAGCGAGAAACCCCGGACAGGGGGAAACACCATATATTTT.

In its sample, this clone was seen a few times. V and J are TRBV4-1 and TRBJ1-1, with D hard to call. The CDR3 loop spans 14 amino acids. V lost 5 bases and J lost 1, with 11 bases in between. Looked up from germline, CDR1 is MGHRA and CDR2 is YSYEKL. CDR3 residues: CASSAPTKNTEAFF. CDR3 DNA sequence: TGCGCCAGCAGCGCCCCCACTAAGAACACTGAAGCTTTCTTT.

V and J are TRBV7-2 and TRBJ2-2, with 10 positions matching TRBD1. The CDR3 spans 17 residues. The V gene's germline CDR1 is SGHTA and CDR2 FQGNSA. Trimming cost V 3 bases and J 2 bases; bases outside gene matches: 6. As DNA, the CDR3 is TGTGCCAGCAGCTTTCCGAGACAGGGGGCCAACACCGGGGAGCTGTTTTTT. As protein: CASSFPRQGANTGELFF.

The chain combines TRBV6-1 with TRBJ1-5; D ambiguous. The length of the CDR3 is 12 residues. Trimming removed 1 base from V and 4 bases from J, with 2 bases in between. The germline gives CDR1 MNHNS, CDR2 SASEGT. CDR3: CASSEGNQPQHF. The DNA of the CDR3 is TGTGCCAGCAGTGAAGGGAATCAGCCCCAGCATTTT.

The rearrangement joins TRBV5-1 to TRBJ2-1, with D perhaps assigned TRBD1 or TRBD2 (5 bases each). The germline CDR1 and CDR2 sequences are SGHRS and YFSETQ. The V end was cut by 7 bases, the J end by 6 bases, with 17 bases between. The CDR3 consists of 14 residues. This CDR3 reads CASGPGGQTNEQFF. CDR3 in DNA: TGCGCCAGCGGCCCCGGAGGACAAACCAATGAGCAGTTCTTC.

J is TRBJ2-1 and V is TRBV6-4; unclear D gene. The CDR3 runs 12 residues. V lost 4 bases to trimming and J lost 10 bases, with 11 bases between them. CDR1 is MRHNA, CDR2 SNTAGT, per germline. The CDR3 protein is CASSGAAREQFF. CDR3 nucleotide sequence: TGTGCCAGCAGTGGGGCCGCCCGCGAGCAGTTCTTC.

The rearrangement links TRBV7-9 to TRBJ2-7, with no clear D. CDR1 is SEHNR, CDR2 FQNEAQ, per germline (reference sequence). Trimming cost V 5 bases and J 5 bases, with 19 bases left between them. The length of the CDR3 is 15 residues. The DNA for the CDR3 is TGTGCCAGCAGCCTCGGACCAGAGATATATCACGAGCAGTACTTC. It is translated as CASSLGPEIYHEQYF.

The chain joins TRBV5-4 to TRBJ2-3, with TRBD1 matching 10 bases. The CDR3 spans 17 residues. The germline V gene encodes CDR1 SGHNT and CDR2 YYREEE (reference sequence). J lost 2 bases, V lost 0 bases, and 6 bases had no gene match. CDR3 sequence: CASSLAIDRGPTDTQYF. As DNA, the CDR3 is TGTGCCAGCAGCTTGGCAATTGACAGGGGGCCCACAGATACGCAGTATTTT.

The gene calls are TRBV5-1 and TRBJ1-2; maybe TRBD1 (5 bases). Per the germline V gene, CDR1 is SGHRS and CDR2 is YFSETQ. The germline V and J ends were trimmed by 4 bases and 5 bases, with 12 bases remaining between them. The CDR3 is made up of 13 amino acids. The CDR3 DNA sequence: TGCGCCAGCAGCATCGACAGCCCGTATGGCTACACCTTC. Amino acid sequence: CASSIDSPYGYTF.

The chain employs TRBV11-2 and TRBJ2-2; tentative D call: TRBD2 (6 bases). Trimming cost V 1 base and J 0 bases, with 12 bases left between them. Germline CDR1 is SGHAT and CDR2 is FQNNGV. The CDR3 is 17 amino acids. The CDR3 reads CASSLAGWGANTGELFF. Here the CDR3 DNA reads TGTGCCAGCAGCTTAGCAGGATGGGGGGCGAACACCGGGGAGCTGTTTTTT.

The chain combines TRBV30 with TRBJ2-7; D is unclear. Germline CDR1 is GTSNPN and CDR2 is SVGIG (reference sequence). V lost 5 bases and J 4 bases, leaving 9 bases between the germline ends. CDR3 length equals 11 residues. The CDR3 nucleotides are TGTGCCTGGCAGGTCAGTTACGAGCAGTACTTC. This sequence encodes CAWQVSYEQYF.

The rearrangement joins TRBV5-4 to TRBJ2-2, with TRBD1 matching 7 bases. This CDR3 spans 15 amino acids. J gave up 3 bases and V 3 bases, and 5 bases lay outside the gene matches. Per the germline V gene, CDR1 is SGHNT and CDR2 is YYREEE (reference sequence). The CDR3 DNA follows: TGTGCCAGCAGCTCGGGACAGAGGGACACCGGGGAGCTGTTTTTT. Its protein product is CASSSGQRDTGELFF.

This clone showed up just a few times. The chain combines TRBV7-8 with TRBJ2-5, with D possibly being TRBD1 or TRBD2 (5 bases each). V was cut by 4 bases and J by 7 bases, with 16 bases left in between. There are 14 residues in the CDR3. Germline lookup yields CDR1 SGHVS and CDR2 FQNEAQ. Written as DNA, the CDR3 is TGTGCCAGCAGCTATGGGGACGGAGTGGGGACCCAGTACTTC. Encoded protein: CASSYGDGVGTQYF.

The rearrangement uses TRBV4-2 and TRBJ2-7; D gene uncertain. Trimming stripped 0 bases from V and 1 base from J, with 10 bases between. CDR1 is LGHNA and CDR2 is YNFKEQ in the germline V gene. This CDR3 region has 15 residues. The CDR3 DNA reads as TGTGCCAGCAGCCAAGAACCCTGGTCGTCCTACGAGCAGTACTTC. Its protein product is CASSQEPWSSYEQYF.

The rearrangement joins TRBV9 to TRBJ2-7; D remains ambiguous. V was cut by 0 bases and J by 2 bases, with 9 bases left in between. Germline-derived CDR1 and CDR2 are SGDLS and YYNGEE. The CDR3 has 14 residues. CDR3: CASSVGGLAYEQYF. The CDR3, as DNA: TGTGCCAGCAGCGTAGGCGGTTTAGCCTACGAGCAGTACTTC. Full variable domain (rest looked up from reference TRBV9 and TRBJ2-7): DSGVTQTPKHLITATGQRVTLRCSPRSGDLSVYWYQQSLDQGLQFLIQYYNGEERAKGNILERFSAQQFPDLHSELNLSSLELGDSALYFCASSVGGLAYEQYFGPGTRLTVT.

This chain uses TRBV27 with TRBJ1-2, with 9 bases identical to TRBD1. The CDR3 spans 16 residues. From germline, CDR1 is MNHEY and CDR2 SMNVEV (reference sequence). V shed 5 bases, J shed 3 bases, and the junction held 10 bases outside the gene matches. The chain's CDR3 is CASSPRQGGRDYGYTF. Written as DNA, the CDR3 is TGTGCCAGCAGTCCCCGACAGGGGGGACGGGACTATGGCTACACCTTC.

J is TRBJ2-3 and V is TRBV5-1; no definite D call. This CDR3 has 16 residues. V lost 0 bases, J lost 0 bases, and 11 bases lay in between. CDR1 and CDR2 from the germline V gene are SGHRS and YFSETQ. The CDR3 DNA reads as TGCGCCAGCAGCTTGGAGGCCGGACCTAGCACAGATACGCAGTATTTT. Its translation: CASSLEAGPSTDTQYF.

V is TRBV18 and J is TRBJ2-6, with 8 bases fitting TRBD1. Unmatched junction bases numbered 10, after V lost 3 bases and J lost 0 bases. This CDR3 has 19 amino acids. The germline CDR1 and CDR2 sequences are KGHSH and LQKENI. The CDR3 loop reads CASSPIPGQVNSGANVLTF. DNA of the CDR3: TGTGCCAGCTCACCCATTCCGGGACAGGTGAACTCTGGGGCCAACGTCCTGACTTTC.